These 18 T cell receptor beta chains share one sample of origin, sequenced in a study of OX40 agonist ivuxolimab in advanced cancers. Sequencing was performed with immunoSEQ multiplex PCR; in TCRdb, only in-frame clones are kept and a portion is missing. The sample has some 65,000 clones; 75% to 90% are singletons. The material was CD4+ or CD8+ T cells sorted from blood, obtained in a trial of the OX40 agonist ivuxolimab. These receptors originate from an adult with an advanced solid tumor such as melanoma, head and neck, liver or kidney cancer.

V is TRBV27 and J is TRBJ2-1; TRBD2 matches at 7 bases. This CDR3 comprises 14 residues. Germline V gene data show CDR1 as MNHEY and CDR2 as SMNVEV (reference sequence). V lost 6 bases to trimming and J lost 10 bases; unmatched junction nucleotides: 12. CDR3 amino acids: CASSDGSGVGEQFF. CDR3 nucleotides: TGTGCCAGCAGCGATGGGAGCGGGGTTGGAGAGCAGTTCTTC.

J is TRBJ2-7 and V is TRBV6-6; TRBD1 is a possible D gene (5 bases). The CDR3 length is 15 residues. The V gene's germline CDR1 is MNHNY and CDR2 SVGAGI (reference sequence). The V and J ends lost 4 bases and 2 bases respectively, with 15 bases between them. CDR3 amino acids: CASSSPGQGPYEQYF. The CDR3 DNA sequence: TGTGCCAGCAGTTCCCCCGGCCAGGGTCCCTACGAGCAGTACTTC.

This clone is a singleton in its sample. The chain is built from TRBV5-6 and TRBJ1-3; 9 bases align to TRBD1. This CDR3 is built from 16 residues. Trimming took 3 bases from V and 4 from J; bases not matched to a gene: 8. Germline assignment: CDR1 SGHDT and CDR2 YYEEEE. In DNA, the CDR3 is TGTGCCAGCAGCTCAATACAGGGGGCTTTAGGAAACACCATATATTTT. Protein: CASSSIQGALGNTIYF.

The rearrangement links TRBV21-1 to TRBJ1-5; whether TRBD1, the table's D call, matches the DNA was not checked. TRBV21-1 is a pseudogene locus. The CDR3 sequence is 18 residues long. Here the CDR3 reads CASSLEGPYRGRLQPQHF. The CDR3 nucleotides read TGTGCCAGCAGCCTAGAGGGGCCCTACAGGGGGCGCTTGCAGCCCCAGCATTTT.

V is TRBV6-5 and J is TRBJ2-5; the D call may be TRBD1 or TRBD2 (5 bases each). V was cut by 4 bases and J by 1 base, with 10 bases left in between. This CDR3 is built from 14 residues. The germline V gene encodes CDR1 MNHEY and CDR2 SVGAGI. CDR3 nucleotides: TGTGCCAGCAGTTCGGGGCTCGGCCAAGAGACCCAGTACTTC. It translates to CASSSGLGQETQYF.

The V call is TRBV7-9, the J call TRBJ2-7; the match to TRBD1 covers 9 bases. Germline CDR1 is SEHNR and CDR2 is FQNEAQ (reference sequence). Trimming at V came to 5 bases and at J to 4 bases, leaving 12 bases not matched to a gene. The length of the CDR3 is 16 residues. The CDR3 region is CASSQDITGGWYEQYF. The CDR3 nucleotides read TGTGCCAGCAGCCAAGATATCACAGGGGGCTGGTACGAGCAGTACTTC.

This clone was counted a single time. The CDR3 coding sequence is TGCGCCAGCAGTGTGGGGTTGAACACTGAAGCTTTCTTT. Translation: CASSVGLNTEAFF. This sequence joins TRBV10-1 and TRBJ1-1, with D hard to call. CDR3 length: 13 residues. Deletions cut 4 bases from V and 0 bases from J, with 6 bases between. Germline V gene sequence: CDR1 WNHNN, CDR2 SYGVQD (reference sequence).

The rearrangement uses TRBV4-3 and TRBJ1-1; 7 nucleotides match TRBD1. The trim removed 1 base at V and 1 base at J, leaving 3 bases unmatched. The CDR3 covers 15 residues. Looked up from germline, CDR1 is LGHNA and CDR2 is YSLEER. As DNA, the CDR3 is TGCGCCAGCAGCCAAGTCCCAGGGGGGAACACTGAAGCTTTCTTT. This encodes CASSQVPGGNTEAFF.

This clone was detected once. The chain uses TRBV7-6 and TRBJ2-3; the D gene is possibly TRBD2 (6 bases). CDR1 SGHVS and CDR2 FNYEAQ come from the germline V gene. This CDR3 contains 12 residues. V gave up 8 bases and J gave up 9 bases, with 15 bases separating them. The CDR3 DNA reads as TGTGCCAGCCAGGGAGTCGGAGGGACGCAGTATTTT. This sequence encodes CASQGVGGTQYF.

The genes are TRBV28 and TRBJ2-2; 9 nucleotides match TRBD1. Germline CDR1 and CDR2: MDHEN and SYDVKM. The CDR3 runs to 16 residues. Losses at the gene ends were 7 bases for V and 5 bases for J; bases not matched to a gene: 11. CDR3 residues: CASTPRGQGRTGELFF. For the CDR3, the DNA is TGTGCCAGCACCCCACGGGGACAGGGTAGGACCGGGGAGCTGTTTTTT.

V is TRBV5-1 and J is TRBJ1-1, with D uncertain. The germline V gene encodes CDR1 SGHRS and CDR2 YFSETQ. V was shortened by 1 base and J by 1 base, with 11 bases between the two germline ends. This CDR3 contains 15 residues. The CDR3 coding sequence is TGCGCCAGCAGCTTGAGAACACCAACGAACACTGAAGCTTTCTTT. This gives the protein CASSLRTPTNTEAFF.

The chain carries TRBV6-1 and TRBJ1-5, with unresolved D. The V gene lost 2 bases and the J gene lost 3 bases, with 11 bases spanning the gap. From germline, CDR1 is MNHNS and CDR2 SASEGT. The CDR3 runs to 15 residues. The chain's CDR3 is CASSETHSLNQPQHF. In DNA, the CDR3 is TGTGCCAGCAGTGAAACCCACAGCCTCAATCAGCCCCAGCATTTT.

The J gene is TRBJ2-5, the V gene TRBV6-5; a possible D gene is TRBD1 (5 bases). The J call may be faulty, since TRBJ2-7 better matches the DNA end. Per germline, CDR1 MNHEY and CDR2 SVGAGI. The CDR3 is made up of 13 amino acids. The CDR3 protein is CASSYDQGHEQYF. Written as DNA, the CDR3 is TGTGCCAGCAGTTACGACCAGGGCCACGAGCAGTACTTC.

The chain uses TRBV9 and TRBJ2-1, with D possibly being TRBD2 (7 bases). V was pared by 7 bases and J by 9 bases, with 11 bases between. Germline-derived CDR1 and CDR2 are SGDLS and YYNGEE. This CDR3 region has 11 residues. The CDR3 DNA reads as TGTGCCAGCGGGGGGGCAAGTGAGCAGTTCTTC. Protein sequence: CASGGASEQFF.

The chain joins TRBV28 to TRBJ1-2, with TRBD1 as a possible D gene (6 bases). CDR3 size: 14 residues. From germline, CDR1 is MDHEN and CDR2 SYDVKM. V lost 6 bases and J lost 6, with 17 bases in between. The CDR3 coding sequence is TGTGCCAGCAGCCCCTCCCAGGGGATTCATGGCTACACCTTC. Protein: CASSPSQGIHGYTF.

The V call is TRBV7-3, the J call TRBJ2-5; D gene unclear. CDR3 length: 16 amino acids. Trimming removed 2 bases at V and 1 base at J, with 14 bases between. In germline, CDR1 is SGHTA, CDR2 FQGTGA. The CDR3, as DNA: TGTGCCAGCAGCTTATTCCCTACAGCGATCCAAGAGACCCAGTACTTC. Translation gives CASSLFPTAIQETQYF.

This chain connects TRBV7-4 to TRBJ1-5; D is ambiguous. This CDR3 region has 14 residues. V gave up 1 base and J gave up 4 bases, with 8 bases separating them. Germline CDR1 is SGHVT and CDR2 is SQSDAQ. In nucleotides, the CDR3 is TGTGCCAGCAGCTTAGGGATACCAAATCAGCCCCAGCATTTT. This encodes CASSLGIPNQPQHF.

CDR3 loop: CASSLLDRGPGNTIYF. In nucleotides, the CDR3 is TGTGCCAGCAGTTTACTGGACAGGGGGCCTGGAAACACCATATATTTT. The rearrangement links TRBV28 to TRBJ1-3, with 11 bases lining up with TRBD1. Germline values: CDR1 MDHEN, CDR2 SYDVKM. The CDR3 totals 16 residues. V was pared by 2 bases and J by 2 bases, with 2 bases of the junction left unmatched.